One and the same sample provided the 21 T cell receptor beta chains below, sequenced in a study of T cells in localized non-small cell lung cancer. Some clones are missing from TCRdb's copy, which holds only in-frame ones; the method was immunoSEQ multiplex PCR. Of roughly 86,000 clones in the sample, roughly 81% were seen once. The sequenced sample was peripheral blood, obtained before any cancer treatment. Receptors originate from a man between 40 and 70 years old with stage I lung adenocarcinoma.

This chain uses TRBV11-2 with TRBJ2-7, with 12 bases lining up with TRBD2. V trimming: 3 bases; J trimming: 3 bases; junction bases outside the gene matches: 3. The germline V gene has CDR1 SGHAT and CDR2 FQNNGV. This CDR3 has 15 residues. This CDR3 reads CASSLAGLAGYEQYF. CDR3 in DNA: TGTGCCAGCAGCTTGGCGGGACTAGCGGGCTACGAGCAGTACTTC.

The chain combines TRBV7-6 with TRBJ1-6; perhaps TRBD1 as D (6 bases). The V gene's germline CDR1 is SGHVS and CDR2 FNYEAQ. This CDR3 region has 17 residues. Trimming cost V 0 bases and J 5 bases, with 14 bases left between them. The CDR3 bases are TGTGCCAGCAGCTTAGCCCTCGGGGGCGTCGATAATTCACCCCTCCACTTT. Translation gives CASSLALGGVDNSPLHF.

The chain carries TRBV10-1 and TRBJ1-1, with 8 bases fitting TRBD1. CDR1 WNHNN and CDR2 SYGVQD come from the germline V gene (reference sequence). V was clipped by 2 bases and J by 5 bases; unmatched bases: 4. The CDR3 has 14 residues. Here the CDR3 reads CASSEEDRETEAFF. As DNA, the CDR3 is TGCGCCAGCAGTGAGGAGGACAGGGAGACTGAAGCTTTCTTT.

This sequence joins TRBV5-1 and TRBJ2-3; unclear D gene. From germline, CDR1 is SGHRS and CDR2 YFSETQ. The CDR3 sequence is 13 residues long. V lost 5 bases to trimming and J lost 2 bases, with 9 bases between them. Here the CDR3 reads CASRKDTTDTQYF. The CDR3 bases are TGCGCCAGCAGAAAAGACACCACAGATACGCAGTATTTT. The whole variable domain, filled in from reference TRBV5-1 and TRBJ2-3, reads KAGVTQTPRYLIKTRGQQVTLSCSPISGHRSVSWYQQTPGQGLQFLFEYFSETQRNKGNFPGRFSGRQFSNSRSEMNVSTLELGDSALYLCASRKDTTDTQYFGPGTRLTVL.

The chain couples TRBV11-2 to TRBJ2-2, with TRBD1 matching 7 bases. Germline V gene data show CDR1 as SGHAT and CDR2 as FQNNGV. The CDR3 runs 15 residues. Trimming removed 5 bases from V and 1 base from J; junction bases left unmatched: 4. CDR3 residues: CASSTNRGNTGELFF. CDR3 DNA sequence: TGTGCCAGCAGCACCAACAGGGGGAACACCGGGGAGCTGTTTTTT.

The CDR3 bases are TGTGCCAGCAGTTACCGAGGGGGAGGGAGGAATGAGCAGTTCTTC. The encoded protein is CASSYRGGGRNEQFF. The rearrangement links TRBV6-6 to TRBJ2-1, with D maybe TRBD2 (7 bases). CDR3 length: 15 residues. The germline gives CDR1 MNHNY, CDR2 SVGAGI (reference sequence). Trimming left V 2 bases short and J 7 bases short, with 15 bases between.

This chain uses TRBV10-1 with TRBJ2-1; TRBD2 might be the D (6 bases). Germline lookup yields CDR1 WNHNN and CDR2 SYGVQD (reference sequence). V gave up 10 bases and J gave up 1 base, with 17 bases separating them. This CDR3 is 15 amino acids long. CDR3 sequence reads: CATRWLASSYNEQFF. The CDR3 DNA is TGCGCCACCCGGTGGCTAGCGTCATCCTACAATGAGCAGTTCTTC.

The rearrangement uses TRBV7-8 and TRBJ2-3, with 7 bases fitting TRBD1. Germline loops: CDR1 SGHVS, CDR2 FQNEAQ. Unmatched junction bases numbered 10, after V lost 5 bases and J lost 2 bases. The CDR3 has 16 amino acids. CDR3 region: CASSPTGTVITDTQYF. The CDR3 region has the DNA TGTGCCAGCAGCCCAACCGGGACAGTAATCACAGATACGCAGTATTTT.

V usage is TRBV7-7 and J usage is TRBJ2-2, with 8 bases fitting TRBD2. With 4 bases clipped from V and 4 bases from J, the junction kept 5 bases outside the gene matches. Looked up from germline, CDR1 is SSHAT and CDR2 is FNYEAQ (reference sequence). The CDR3 covers 15 residues. CDR3: CASSSGLVGTGELFF. In DNA form, the CDR3 reads TGTGCCAGCAGCTCGGGACTAGTGGGCACCGGGGAGCTGTTTTTT. The whole variable domain, filled in from reference TRBV7-7 and TRBJ2-2, reads GAGVSQSPRYKVTKRGQDVTLRCDPISSHATLYWYQQALGQGPEFLTYFNYEAQPDKSGLPSDRFSAERPEGSISTLTIQRTEQRDSAMYRCASSSGLVGTGELFFGEGSRLTVL.

The genes are TRBV5-6 and TRBJ1-6; tentative D call: TRBD1 (6 bases). V dropped 4 bases and J dropped 13 bases, with 15 bases sitting between them. Per the germline V gene, CDR1 is SGHDT and CDR2 is YYEEEE. This CDR3 is built from 13 residues. The CDR3 loop is CASSHRDISPLHF. CDR3 bases: TGTGCCAGCAGCCACCGGGACATTTCTCCCCTCCACTTT. Using reference TRBV5-6 and TRBJ1-6 for the parts outside the CDR3, the full variable domain is DAGVTQSPTHLIKTRGQQVTLRCSPKSGHDTVSWYQQALGQGPQFIFQYYEEEERQRGNFPDRFSGHQFPNYSSELNVNALLLGDSALYLCASSHRDISPLHFGNGTRLTVT.

The chain recombines TRBV5-6 with TRBJ2-1; a possible D gene is TRBD1 (5 bases). Trimming took 1 base from V and 1 from J, leaving 12 bases between them. The CDR3 totals 16 residues. Germline values: CDR1 SGHDT, CDR2 YYEEEE. In DNA, the CDR3 is TGTGCCAGCAGCTTGAAGGGGTCCATATCCTACAATGAGCAGTTCTTC. It encodes CASSLKGSISYNEQFF.

The chain combines TRBV30 with TRBJ2-6; D is unresolved. This CDR3 comprises 20 residues. Per germline, CDR1 GTSNPN and CDR2 SVGIG (reference sequence). V lost 3 bases, J lost 1 base, and 25 bases lay in between. The chain's CDR3 is CAWSSFFLGRSTSGANVLTF. DNA of the CDR3: TGTGCCTGGAGCTCCTTCTTCCTGGGCAGGTCTACTTCTGGGGCCAACGTCCTGACTTTC.

The chain recombines TRBV4-1 with TRBJ2-3; 10 bases match TRBD2. Germline CDR1 MGHRA, CDR2 YSYEKL. The length of the CDR3 is 19 residues. V was pared by 3 bases and J by 2 bases, with 14 bases of the junction left unmatched. The CDR3: CASSQLGLAETRPTDTQYF. CDR3 nucleotide sequence: TGCGCCAGCAGCCAGCTAGGACTAGCGGAAACCCGGCCCACAGATACGCAGTATTTT.

This clone was seen just once. This sequence joins TRBV19 and TRBJ2-7; 9 bases agree with TRBD2. Per germline, CDR1 LNHDA and CDR2 SQIVND (reference sequence). V lost 0 bases and J lost 3; bases outside the gene matches: 3. The CDR3 is 15 residues long. CDR3 protein: CASSIEETSGYEQYF. The CDR3 nucleotides read TGTGCCAGTAGTATAGAAGAGACTAGCGGCTACGAGCAGTACTTC.

The chain employs TRBV5-1 and TRBJ2-1; D not certain. Between the trimmed V and J ends, which lost 0 bases and 9 bases, there was a span of 10 bases. The CDR3 runs 13 residues. Germline CDR1 is SGHRS and CDR2 is YFSETQ. The CDR3 here is CASSLAKAIEQFF. The CDR3, as DNA: TGCGCCAGCAGCTTGGCCAAAGCGATTGAGCAGTTCTTC.

This chain links TRBV29-1 with TRBJ1-2, with a weak D call TRBD1 (6 bases). Per the germline V gene, CDR1 is SQVTM and CDR2 is ANQGSEA. V was trimmed by 6 bases and J by 5 bases, leaving 16 bases between them. There are 13 residues in the CDR3. The CDR3 DNA is TGCAGCGTGGGGTTGGGGGCCGGTTATGGCTACACCTTC. Its translation is CSVGLGAGYGYTF. Together with reference TRBV29-1 and TRBJ1-2, the CDR3 gives the full variable domain: SAVISQKPSRDICQRGTSLTIQCQVDSQVTMMFWYRQQPGQSLTLIATANQGSEATYESGFVIDKFPISRPNLTFSTLTVSNMSPEDSSIYLCSVGLGAGYGYTFGSGTRLTVV.

The J gene is TRBJ2-6, the V gene TRBV5-6; either TRBD1 or TRBD2 may fit D (5 bases each). CDR1 and CDR2 from the germline V gene are SGHDT and YYEEEE. Trimming removed 0 bases from V and 9 bases from J, with 16 bases in between. The CDR3 has 16 residues. CDR3 protein: CASSLVGPPLSNVLTF. Written as DNA, the CDR3 is TGTGCCAGCAGCTTGGTGGGACCCCCCCTAAGCAACGTCCTGACTTTC.

This chain uses TRBV4-3 with TRBJ2-4; 12 bases are a match to TRBD1. J was trimmed by 0 bases and V by 4 bases; bases with no gene match: 13. The germline V gene encodes CDR1 LGHNA and CDR2 YSLEER. There are 20 residues in the CDR3. The CDR3 DNA reads as TGCGCCAGCAGCCTCTTTGTCCCGGGACAGGGGGCGGGAGCCAAAAACATTCAGTACTTC. It specifies CASSLFVPGQGAGAKNIQYF.

The chain joins TRBV30 to TRBJ2-2; 11 bases match TRBD2. Germline V gene sequence: CDR1 GTSNPN, CDR2 SVGIG (reference sequence). The CDR3 covers 21 residues. The J segment lost 0 bases and the V segment lost 2 bases, leaving 17 bases of the junction unmatched. CDR3 amino acids: CAWSPLGIGMTSGTNTGELFF. CDR3 sequence (DNA): TGTGCCTGGAGTCCCCTCGGGATAGGGATGACTAGCGGGACGAACACCGGGGAGCTGTTTTTT.

The chain links TRBV7-9 to TRBJ2-1; D possibly corresponds to TRBD1 (5 bases). The CDR3 consists of 14 residues. Per germline, CDR1 SEHNR and CDR2 FQNEAQ (reference sequence). Trimming left V 4 bases short and J 7 bases short, with 14 bases between. CDR3 DNA: TGTGCCAGCAGCTCTCCCCTCGCAGGGAATGAGCAGTTCTTC. It specifies CASSSPLAGNEQFF.

This rearrangement joins TRBV30 to TRBJ2-7; D may be TRBD1 (6 bases). The CDR3 consists of 11 residues. Trimming cost V 0 bases and J 6 bases, with 6 bases left between them. Germline CDR1 GTSNPN, CDR2 SVGIG (reference sequence). This chain's CDR3 is CAWSVGGEQYF. CDR3 in DNA: TGTGCCTGGAGTGTAGGGGGCGAGCAGTACTTC.